The 3 T cell receptor beta chains below come from one sample, sequenced in a study of T cell responses to AZD1222 COVID-19 vaccine. Clones were sequenced by immunoSEQ multiplex PCR, and TCRdb holds only the in-frame ones, with some missing. The profile covers around 100,000 clones, with over 80% appearing a single time and 20% to 25% taken by the ten largest. The source was peripheral blood, collected on day 0 of AZD1222 vaccination. The receptors originated from an adult in good health.

V usage is TRBV7-2 and J usage is TRBJ2-2, with 8 bases fitting TRBD1. V lost 5 bases to trimming and J lost 1 base; unmatched junction nucleotides: 6. This CDR3 is 16 amino acids long. Germline lookup yields CDR1 SGHTA and CDR2 FQGNSA. CDR3: CASSEAGTGNTGELFF. In DNA form, the CDR3 reads TGTGCCAGCAGCGAAGCAGGGACAGGGAACACCGGGGAGCTGTTTTTT.

This sequence joins TRBV6-5 and TRBJ2-7; the D is unclear. From germline, CDR1 is MNHEY and CDR2 SVGAGI. The CDR3 length is 13 residues. Trimming removed 6 bases from V and 0 bases from J, with 9 bases in between. In DNA form, the CDR3 reads TGTGCCAGCAGGTTTGGAGTCTCCTACGAGCAGTACTTC. Translating gives CASRFGVSYEQYF.

The chain combines TRBV7-2 with TRBJ2-3; D gene unclear. The CDR3 has 14 amino acids. Germline loops: CDR1 SGHTA, CDR2 FQGNSA. V shed 4 bases and J shed 0 bases, with 8 bases lying between them. The CDR3 is CASSSRVSTDTQYF. CDR3 DNA: TGTGCCAGCAGCTCCCGCGTGAGCACAGATACGCAGTATTTT.